Below, 6 T cell receptor beta chains from the same sample are listed, as sequenced in a study of cytomegalovirus exposure and HLA in healthy donors. The PCR had 60 Vbeta and 13 Jbeta primers. TCRdb keeps only in-frame clones here, not all; method: immunoSEQ multiplex PCR. Of more than 80,000 clones listed, roughly 70% are singletons. Material for sequencing was PBMCs. The receptors originated from a male donor in good health and CMV-seropositive.

This clone has only one observation. The rearrangement links TRBV29-1 to TRBJ1-2, with TRBD1 as a possible D gene (6 bases). Germline CDR1 SQVTM, CDR2 ANQGSEA. Trimming cost V 0 bases and J 3 bases, with 14 bases left between them. This CDR3 region has 15 residues. The CDR3 reads CSVEDPRGSDYGYTF. CDR3 bases: TGCAGCGTTGAAGATCCTAGGGGGTCGGACTATGGCTACACCTTC.

J is TRBJ1-5 and V is TRBV7-8, with 7 positions matching TRBD1. V lost 5 bases and J lost 3; bases outside the gene matches: 7. The germline V gene encodes CDR1 SGHVS and CDR2 FQNEAQ. The CDR3 totals 15 residues. Here the CDR3 reads CASSPTGQNNQPQHF. The DNA for the CDR3 is TGTGCCAGCAGCCCAACGGGACAGAACAATCAGCCCCAGCATTTT.

The chain joins TRBV15 to TRBJ1-4; no clear D gene. V gave up 6 bases and J gave up 6 bases, with 20 bases separating them. Germline values: CDR1 LNHNV, CDR2 YYDKDF (reference sequence). The CDR3 covers 16 residues. The CDR3 spells CATSRGLTPVDEKLFF. Here the CDR3 DNA reads TGTGCCACCAGTCGCGGACTGACCCCCGTGGATGAAAAACTGTTTTTT.

CDR3 bases: TGTGCCAGCACCGAAGGGGGGGGTGGGCCCCAGCATTTT. Translation gives CASTEGGGGPQHF. The rearrangement links TRBV27 to TRBJ1-5; D is perhaps TRBD1 (6 bases). Germline CDR1 MNHEY, CDR2 SMNVEV (reference sequence). This CDR3 has 13 amino acids. The V end lost 7 bases, the J end lost 9 bases, and 16 bases lay between the germline ends.

The rearrangement uses TRBV10-3 and TRBJ2-1; 12 bases map to TRBD2. The CDR3 contains 17 residues. V was pared by 6 bases and J by 8 bases, with 14 bases of the junction left unmatched. Germline V gene data show CDR1 as ENHRY and CDR2 as SYGVKD. The chain's CDR3 is CAISLYTKGLAGYEQFF. The CDR3 coding sequence is TGTGCCATCAGCCTGTATACAAAGGGACTAGCGGGCTATGAGCAGTTCTTC.

This clone was observed once. V is TRBV4-1 and J is TRBJ1-1; D may be TRBD1 (5 bases). Germline CDR1 and CDR2: MGHRA and YSYEKL. This CDR3 has 15 residues. V was clipped by 1 base and J by 2 bases, with 11 bases between them. The CDR3 DNA follows: TGCGCCAGCAGCCAAGGGGCAGGGATAAACACTGAAGCTTTCTTT. Encoded protein: CASSQGAGINTEAFF.